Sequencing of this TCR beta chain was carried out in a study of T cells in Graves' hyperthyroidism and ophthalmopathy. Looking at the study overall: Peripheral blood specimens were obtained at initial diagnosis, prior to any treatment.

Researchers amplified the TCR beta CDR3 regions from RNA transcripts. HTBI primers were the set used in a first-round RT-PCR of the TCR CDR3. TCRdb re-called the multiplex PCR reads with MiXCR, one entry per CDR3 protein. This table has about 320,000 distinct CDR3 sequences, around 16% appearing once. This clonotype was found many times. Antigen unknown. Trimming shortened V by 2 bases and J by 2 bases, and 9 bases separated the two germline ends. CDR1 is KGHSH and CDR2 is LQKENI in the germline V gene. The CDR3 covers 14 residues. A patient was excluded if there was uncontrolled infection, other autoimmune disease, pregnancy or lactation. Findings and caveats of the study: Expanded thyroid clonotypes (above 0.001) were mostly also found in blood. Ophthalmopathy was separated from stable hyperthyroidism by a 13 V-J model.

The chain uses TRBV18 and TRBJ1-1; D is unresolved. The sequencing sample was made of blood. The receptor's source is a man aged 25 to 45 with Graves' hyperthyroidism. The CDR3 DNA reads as TGTGCCAGCTCACCAAGGACTACAAACACTGAAGCTTTCTTT. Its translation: CASSPRTTNTEAFF.